This TCR beta chain emerged from a study of blood T cell repertoires in COVID-19. The ends were cut back, 0 bases at V and 1 base at J, with 11 bases in the middle. The CDR3 totals 16 residues. Germline assignment: CDR1 SGHNT and CDR2 YYREEE (reference sequence). Per the original data handling: Estimation of nucleated cell counts was performed using reference gene primer amplification. Profiling relied on immunoSEQ multiplex PCR, and the TCRdb table lists in-frame clones only, not all of them. V, J and clone size reflect that table, while D and trimming were determined from the DNA. The sample shows about 230,000 clones, about 88% of them seen only once.

Input material: peripheral blood. The receptor was isolated from a man aged 40-49 years with acute or convalescent COVID-19. This chain joins TRBV5-4 and TRBJ1-5; perhaps TRBD1 as D (5 bases). In DNA, the CDR3 is TGTGCCAGCAGCTTGGGGGGGGTCGGGAGCAATCAGCCCCAGCATTTT. It is translated as CASSLGGVGSNQPQHF. The whole variable domain, remainder taken from reference TRBV5-4 and TRBJ1-5, is ETGVTQSPTHLIKTRGQQVTLRCSSQSGHNTVSWYQQALGQGPQFIFQYYREEENGRGNFPPRFSGLQFPNYSSELNVNALELDDSALYLCASSLGGVGSNQPQHFGDGTRLSIL.